This T cell receptor (beta chain) appears in the sequencing data of a study of human T cells and chemical hapten exposure. The V gene's germline CDR1 is SGDLS and CDR2 YYNGEE. This CDR3 has 14 amino acids. Trimming took 3 bases from V and 4 from J, leaving 13 bases between them. The template was total RNA from unfractionated whole blood. Library construction involved attaching unique molecular identifiers to individual cDNA molecules, which allowed quantitative, reproducible TCR counting. Using its own MiXCR run on the reads, TCRdb lists one record per CDR3 protein. The sample records about 120,000 distinct CDR3 sequences, 8.5% being singletons.

The receptor was isolated from a human donor in good health. Some clones in this sample may be carry-over from other donors' samples. This chain links TRBV9 with TRBJ1-2; possibly TRBD1 for D (5 bases). Sequencing was performed on whole blood. CDR3 residues: CASSGRDSRYGYTF. The DNA of the CDR3 is TGTGCCAGCAGCGGCAGGGATTCCCGCTATGGCTACACCTTC.